This TCR beta chain was recovered during a study of cytomegalovirus exposure and HLA in healthy donors. Turning to the study itself: Early release data held tens of millions of unique TCRs from HLA-typed donors. Findings and caveats of the study: It was assumed in the presence/absence analyses that sequencing depth was roughly uniform across donors. The CMV antigen specificity of a few CMV-associated chains was confirmed through in vitro analysis. Most TCR sequences were rare, but some public TCRs occurred in many donors.

13 Jbeta primers and 60 Vbeta primers were used for the PCR. Produced via immunoSEQ multiplex PCR; TCRdb's table is partial and in-frame only. The sample lists 150,000 to 250,000 clones; approximately 79% were seen once. Comments on this clone: The antigen is undetermined.

There are 15 residues in the CDR3. Germline values: CDR1 LGHNA, CDR2 YSLEER. V shed 2 bases and J shed 5 bases, with 12 bases lying between them. This TCR was sampled from a woman in her thirties in good health and CMV-seropositive. This chain links TRBV4-3 with TRBJ2-2; possible D gene TRBD2, 6 bases. Material: PBMCs. In DNA, the CDR3 is TGCGCCAGCAGCCAATGGAGGAGCGGGACCGGGGAGCTGTTTTTT. Translation gives CASSQWRSGTGELFF.